The 30 T cell receptor beta chains below all came from one sample that was sequenced in a study. TCRdb recomputed calls from the 5' RACE reads with MiXCR, one row per CDR3 protein. In the table there are 62,000 or so distinct CDR3 sequences, 22% of which are singletons. Sequencing input: memory CD4+ T cells sorted from a lymph node. As to subset: memory CD4+ T cells, CD4+CD45RO+CD25-. All receptors come from a female donor with breast cancer.

This CDR3 is CASSLGVSTDTQYF. The CDR3 DNA reads TGTGCCAGCAGTTTGGGGGTTAGCACAGATACGCAGTATTTT. This sequence joins TRBV12-3 or TRBV12-4 and TRBJ2-3; the D call may be TRBD1 or TRBD2 (5 bases each). V lost 3 bases and J 0 bases, leaving 7 bases between the germline ends. This CDR3 has 14 residues.

V usage is TRBV6-5 and J usage is TRBJ2-6, with unresolved D. V gave up 2 bases and J gave up 0 bases, with 14 bases separating them. Germline V gene sequence: CDR1 MNHEY, CDR2 SVGAGI. CDR3 length: 18 residues. This CDR3 reads CASSYDVPSSSGANVLTF. In nucleotides, the CDR3 is TGTGCCAGCAGTTACGACGTCCCTTCTAGCTCTGGGGCCAACGTCCTGACTTTC.

This clonotype was counted at least ten times. The rearrangement joins TRBV29-1 to TRBJ1-1; a weak D match, TRBD1 (6 bases). Germline V gene lookup returns CDR1 SQVTM and CDR2 ANQGSEA. The CDR3 runs to 11 residues. Trimming took 5 bases from V and 6 from J, leaving 10 bases between them. This CDR3 is CSVFRGAEAFF. CDR3 bases: TGCAGCGTTTTCAGGGGCGCTGAAGCTTTCTTT.

This clonotype was detected a few times. This sequence joins TRBV12-3 or TRBV12-4 and TRBJ1-5; 7 nucleotides align to TRBD1. After removal of 5 bases from V and 4 bases from J, the junction contained 5 bases not matched to a gene. The CDR3 is 14 residues long. The chain's CDR3 is CASSPQGVNQPQHF. The CDR3 DNA reads TGTGCCAGCAGTCCCCAGGGGGTAAATCAGCCCCAGCATTTT.

This chain connects TRBV5-1 to TRBJ1-1; D not certain. CDR3 length: 16 amino acids. CDR1 and CDR2 from the germline V gene are SGHRS and YFSETQ. The V end was cut by 1 base, the J end by 5 bases, with 18 bases between. The DNA of the CDR3 is TGCGCCAGCAGCTTGACTCGGATGCGTGATAATACTGAAGCTTTCTTT. It is translated as CASSLTRMRDNTEAFF.

A few counts support this clonotype. The chain uses TRBV12-3 or TRBV12-4 and TRBJ1-2, with D uncertain. The CDR3 totals 12 residues. The V end lost 3 bases, the J end lost 4 bases, and 6 bases lay between the germline ends. The CDR3 DNA reads TGTGCCAGCAGTTTCGACTTCTATGGCTACACCTTC. Protein sequence: CASSFDFYGYTF.

V gene TRBV7-2 combines with J gene TRBJ2-5, with TRBD2 matching over 7 bases. The junction had 12 bases not matched to a gene; V was cut back by 6 bases and J by 5 bases. Germline V gene data show CDR1 as SGHTA and CDR2 as FQGNSA. There are 15 residues in the CDR3. In DNA, the CDR3 is TGTGCCAGCAGTTATCAAGAGGGAGGGCTGGAGACCCAGTACTTC. Its translation: CASSYQEGGLETQYF.

V and J are TRBV6-1 and TRBJ2-3; D is ambiguous. Trimming took 1 base from V and 3 from J, leaving 8 bases between them. CDR3 length equals 14 residues. CDR1 MNHNS and CDR2 SASEGT come from the germline V gene. The CDR3 DNA is TGTGCCAGCAGTGAAGACCGGGTAACAGATACGCAGTATTTT. Its protein product is CASSEDRVTDTQYF.

This clonotype was found a few times. The chain recombines TRBV12-3 or TRBV12-4 with TRBJ1-5; 10 bases fit TRBD1. The CDR3 spans 15 residues. J lost 7 bases, V lost 5 bases, and 8 bases had no gene match. This CDR3 reads CASSEPGQGYQPQHF. In DNA, the CDR3 is TGTGCCAGCAGTGAACCGGGACAGGGGTACCAGCCCCAGCATTTT.

This clonotype was seen more than once but under ten times. The chain joins TRBV4-1 to TRBJ1-2; tentative D call: TRBD1 (5 bases). From germline, CDR1 is MGHRA and CDR2 YSYEKL. Trimming pared 0 bases from V and 6 bases from J, leaving 14 bases between. This CDR3 has 15 residues. Here the CDR3 DNA reads TGCGCCAGCAGCCAAGATAATCGGGGGTGGGATGGCTACACCTTC. It encodes CASSQDNRGWDGYTF.

V is TRBV24-1 and J is TRBJ2-2; no firm D call. Per the germline V gene, CDR1 is KGHDR and CDR2 is SFDVKD. V dropped 5 bases and J dropped 6 bases, with 0 bases sitting between them. The CDR3 is 10 residues long. CDR3 residues: CATSAGELFF. The CDR3 DNA reads as TGTGCCACCAGTGCCGGGGAGCTGTTTTTT.

There are a few counts of this clonotype. The genes are TRBV20-1 and TRBJ2-3; 7 bases match TRBD2. This CDR3 spans 13 amino acids. With 5 bases clipped from V and 2 bases from J, the junction kept 4 bases outside the gene matches. Looked up from germline, CDR1 is DFQATT and CDR2 is SNEGSKA (reference sequence). Here the CDR3 DNA reads TGCAGTGCTCTTAGCGGGTACACAGATACGCAGTATTTT. Amino acids: CSALSGYTDTQYF.

About this clonotype itself: A much larger clone lies one base from this, so it may be a read error. This sequence joins TRBV5-1 and TRBJ1-1; no firm D call. With 2 bases removed from V and 3 bases from J, the gap between germline ends came to 11 bases. Germline CDR1 is SGHRS and CDR2 is YFSETQ. The CDR3 runs 14 residues. The CDR3 region is CASSFIGQDTEAFF. The CDR3 DNA is TGCGCCAGCAGCTTTATAGGTCAGGACACTGAAGCTTTCTTT.

This clonotype has a handful of counts. This chain uses TRBV20-1 with TRBJ1-2, with 7 bases that match TRBD1. The V and J ends lost 5 bases and 6 bases, in that order; junction bases with no gene match: 6. The germline V gene has CDR1 DFQATT and CDR2 SNEGSKA (reference sequence). This CDR3 spans 12 amino acids. In DNA form, the CDR3 reads TGCAGTGCTCCGACAGGGTTGGATGGCTACACCTTC. This codes for CSAPTGLDGYTF.

This clonotype occurred a few times. This rearrangement joins TRBV6-1 to TRBJ1-2; possible D gene TRBD1, 5 bases. The CDR3 runs to 11 residues. The V and J ends lost 8 bases and 1 base respectively, with 5 bases between them. Germline CDR1 reads MNHNS; CDR2 reads SASEGT. Written as DNA, the CDR3 is TGTGCCAGCGGGGGTAACTATGGCTACACCTTC. It is translated as CASGGNYGYTF.

This clonotype has only a few counts. A much larger clone sits a single nucleotide away, making a read error possible. The rearrangement uses TRBV5-1 and TRBJ1-1; possible D gene TRBD1, 5 bases. Germline CDR1 SGHRS, CDR2 YFSETQ. The CDR3 is 13 residues long. CDR3 residues: CVSRASMNTEAFF. The CDR3 bases are TGCGTCAGCAGGGCATCTATGAACACTGAAGCTTTCTTT.

CDR3 coding DNA: TGTGCCAGCAGTCTGGGCGGGGACGCCTACGAGCAGTACTTC. Its translation is CASSLGGDAYEQYF. V usage is TRBV28 and J usage is TRBJ2-7; a weak D match, TRBD2 (6 bases). The CDR3 has 14 residues. Germline V lookup: CDR1 MDHEN, CDR2 SYDVKM. Trimming shortened V by 5 bases and J by 2 bases, and 13 bases separated the two germline ends.

The V gene is TRBV5-1, the J gene TRBJ1-2; D call uncertain. This CDR3 has 14 amino acids. Trimming shortened V by 7 bases and J by 4 bases, and 17 bases separated the two germline ends. Germline V gene sequence: CDR1 SGHRS, CDR2 YFSETQ. CDR3 nucleotide sequence: TGCGCCAGCGGCGATCCCGGGAGCAGCTATGGCTACACCTTC. This codes for CASGDPGSSYGYTF.

This clonotype was counted a few times. The chain couples TRBV6-6 to TRBJ2-2, with D perhaps TRBD1 or TRBD2 (6 bases each). Germline values: CDR1 MNHNY, CDR2 SVGAGI (reference sequence). This CDR3 has 13 amino acids. Trimming removed 9 bases at V and 4 bases at J, with 12 bases between. CDR3 region: CASQGRGTGELFF. The CDR3 nucleotides read TGTGCCAGTCAGGGGCGGGGCACCGGGGAGCTGTTTTTT.

J is TRBJ2-1 and V is TRBV7-2, with unresolved D. Between the trimmed V and J ends, which lost 5 bases and 2 bases, there was a span of 16 bases. Germline-derived CDR1 and CDR2 are SGHTA and FQGNSA. CDR3 length: 16 residues. The CDR3: CASSLSVETPYNEQFF. The CDR3 region has the DNA TGTGCCAGCAGCCTCTCCGTGGAGACCCCCTACAATGAGCAGTTCTTC.

There are many counts of this clonotype. CDR3 loop: CASSQDNRGNYGYTF. The CDR3, as DNA: TGTGCCAGCAGCCAAGATAACAGGGGTAACTATGGCTACACCTTC. The gene calls are TRBV4-2 and TRBJ1-2, with 7 bases matching TRBD1. CDR3 length: 15 residues. Per the germline V gene, CDR1 is LGHNA and CDR2 is YNFKEQ. V lost 0 bases, J lost 1 base, and 2 bases stayed unmatched.

The table lists this clonotype with a few counts. The chain has TRBV7-2 and TRBJ2-3, with a possible D match to TRBD2 (6 bases). The CDR3 covers 16 residues. Germline loops: CDR1 SGHTA, CDR2 FQGNSA. With 4 bases removed from V and 6 bases from J, the gap between germline ends came to 20 bases. Written as DNA, the CDR3 is TGTGCCAGCAGCTCGGGACTCGTTCTAATGTTGGATACGCAGTATTTT. As protein: CASSSGLVLMLDTQYF.

The V call is TRBV7-3, the J call TRBJ2-3; D is perhaps TRBD2 (6 bases). Trimming removed 4 bases at V and 2 bases at J, with 10 bases between. The length of the CDR3 is 14 residues. CDR1 is SGHTA and CDR2 is FQGTGA in the germline V gene. The chain's CDR3 is CASSWDSTTDTQYF. CDR3 nucleotides: TGTGCCAGCAGCTGGGACTCAACCACAGATACGCAGTATTTT.

This clonotype was seen more than once but under ten times. The chain recombines TRBV5-1 with TRBJ1-2, with TRBD1 matching 7 bases. Per the germline V gene, CDR1 is SGHRS and CDR2 is YFSETQ. The CDR3 is 12 amino acids. With V trimmed by 7 bases and J by 4 bases, 4 bases remained unmatched. The CDR3 DNA sequence: TGCGCCAGCTCAGGGGGTACCTATGGCTACACCTTC. Translation gives CASSGGTYGYTF.

The sample holds many counts of this clonotype. The V call is TRBV20-1, the J call TRBJ2-7, with no clear D. The length of the CDR3 is 13 residues. The V and J ends lost 3 bases and 0 bases respectively, with 9 bases between them. Per the germline V gene, CDR1 is DFQATT and CDR2 is SNEGSKA (reference sequence). CDR3 in amino acids: CSASLPSSYEQYF. The CDR3 region has the DNA TGCAGTGCTAGTCTGCCTAGCTCCTACGAGCAGTACTTC.

The chain carries TRBV6-5 and TRBJ1-5; possible D gene TRBD1, 5 bases. The germline V and J ends were trimmed by 7 bases and 6 bases, with 16 bases remaining between them. CDR1 is MNHEY, CDR2 SVGAGI, per germline. This CDR3 is 14 amino acids long. As DNA, the CDR3 is TGTGCCAGCATGAAAACAGGCCCCGGTCAGCCCCAGCATTTT. Translation: CASMKTGPGQPQHF.

The CDR3 reads CASSLQTGRNTGELFF. DNA for the CDR3: TGTGCCAGCAGCTTACAGACAGGACGTAACACCGGGGAGCTGTTTTTT. The J gene is TRBJ2-2, the V gene TRBV7-2; TRBD1 is a possible D gene (6 bases). The CDR3 has 16 residues. Germline V gene data show CDR1 as SGHTA and CDR2 as FQGNSA. Trimming shortened V by 2 bases and J by 2 bases, and 12 bases separated the two germline ends.

This chain joins TRBV24-1 and TRBJ2-3, with D uncertain. Germline CDR1 is KGHDR and CDR2 is SFDVKD. V lost 3 bases to trimming and J lost 2 bases, with 14 bases between them. This CDR3 is 16 amino acids long. The CDR3 DNA sequence: TGTGCCACCAGTGATCCAAGACGACGTTTCACAGATACGCAGTATTTT. Protein sequence: CATSDPRRRFTDTQYF.

In the case of this clonotype: The conserved closing phenylalanine or tryptophan is absent in this CDR3, likely reflecting a read error. The DNA for the CDR3 is TGTGCCAGCAGTTACTCGAGAGCAGGGCTTTCGACAGAGACCCAGTACTGC. Amino acid sequence: CASSYSRAGLSTETQYC. This sequence joins TRBV6-2 or TRBV6-3 and TRBJ2-5; D is perhaps TRBD1 (5 bases). Germline V CDR1 and CDR2: MNHEY, SVGEGT. The CDR3 is made up of 17 amino acids. V was clipped by 0 bases and J by 4 bases, with 18 bases between them.

This clonotype was picked up a small number of times. The V and J genes are TRBV12-3 or TRBV12-4 and TRBJ1-5; no firm D call. V was shortened by 6 bases and J by 3 bases, with 12 bases between the two germline ends. This CDR3 has 14 residues. For the CDR3, the DNA is TGTGCCAGCAGCCCTATCGAGGCCAATCAGCCCCAGCATTTT. Its protein is CASSPIEANQPQHF.